This T cell receptor (beta chain) was sequenced for a study of control samples from healthy donors and cancer patients. This clone was detected only once. TCRdb's copy holds only in-frame clones and misses some; the assay was immunoSEQ multiplex PCR. The table has 150,000 or so clones, approximately 96% seen once. The V gene's germline CDR1 is LGHNA and CDR2 YSLEER. CDR3 length: 13 residues. Trimming took 6 bases from V and 5 from J, leaving 8 bases between them. This chain links TRBV4-3 with TRBJ1-6; the D is unclear. This clonotype was obtained from a woman aged 40 to 50 in good health. The material sequenced was blood. The DNA of the CDR3 is TGCGCCAGCAGGGATTATAATAATTCACCCCTCCACTTT. It specifies CASRDYNNSPLHF.